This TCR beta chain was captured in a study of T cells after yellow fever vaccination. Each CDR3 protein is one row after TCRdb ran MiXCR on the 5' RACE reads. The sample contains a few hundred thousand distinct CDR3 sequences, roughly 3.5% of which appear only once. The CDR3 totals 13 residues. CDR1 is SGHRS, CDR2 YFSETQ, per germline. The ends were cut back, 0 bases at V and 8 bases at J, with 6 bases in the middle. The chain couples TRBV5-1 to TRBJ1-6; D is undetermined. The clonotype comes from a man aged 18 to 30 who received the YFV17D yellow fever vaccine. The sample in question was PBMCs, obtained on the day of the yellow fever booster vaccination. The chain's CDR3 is CASSLGQDSPLHF. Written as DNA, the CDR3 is TGCGCCAGCAGCTTGGGTCAGGATTCACCCCTCCACTTT. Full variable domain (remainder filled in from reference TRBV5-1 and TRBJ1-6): KAGVTQTPRYLIKTRGQQVTLSCSPISGHRSVSWYQQTPGQGLQFLFEYFSETQRNKGNFPGRFSGRQFSNSRSEMNVSTLELGDSALYLCASSLGQDSPLHFGNGTRLTVT.